The 2 T cell receptor beta chains presented below share a single source sample, sequenced in a study of blood T cell repertoires in COVID-19. The assay was immunoSEQ multiplex PCR, and TCRdb's table has in-frame clones only and misses some. The sample holds a few hundred thousand clones; roughly 89% are singletons and the top ten take roughly 6.2%. Sequencing was performed on peripheral blood. The origin of the receptors is a man in his 60s who had recovered from COVID-19.

V usage is TRBV11-3 and J usage is TRBJ2-3, with 7 bases that match TRBD1. Trimming at V came to 8 bases and at J to 0 bases, leaving 14 bases not matched to a gene. Germline assignment: CDR1 SGHNT and CDR2 YENEEA. The CDR3 has 17 amino acids. The CDR3 DNA follows: TGTGCCAGCCAGACAGGGCGGTTCCCCACTAGCACAGATACGCAGTATTTT. Translation gives CASQTGRFPTSTDTQYF. The full variable domain, in which reference TRBV11-3 and TRBJ2-3 provide the parts outside the CDR3, is EAGVVQSPRYKIIEKKQPVAFWCNPISGHNTLYWYLQNLGQGPELLIRYENEEAVDDSQLPKDRFSAERLKGVDSTLKIQPAELGDSAVYLCASQTGRFPTSTDTQYFGPGTRLTVL.

This chain links TRBV30 with TRBJ2-1; the D gene is possibly TRBD1 (5 bases). Trimming removed 6 bases at V and 9 bases at J, with 15 bases between. CDR1 and CDR2 from the germline V gene are GTSNPN and SVGIG (reference sequence). The CDR3 consists of 12 residues. The CDR3 sequence: CACVREAREQFF. The CDR3 coding sequence is TGTGCCTGCGTCAGGGAAGCGCGTGAGCAGTTCTTC.